The clone carrying this T cell receptor (beta chain) was observed a handful of times. What it recognizes is unknown. TCR cDNA was made by 5'RACE template switching, adding a universal primer site and UMIs. One entry per CDR3 protein, called by TCRdb with MiXCR from the 5' RACE reads. The table includes about 580,000 distinct CDR3 sequences, around 16% detected once. The CDR3 covers 17 residues. V was pared by 6 bases and J by 2 bases, with 9 bases of the junction left unmatched. Germline V CDR1 and CDR2: MDHEN, SYDVKM. The data stem from a study of T cells after yellow fever vaccination. Whole-study findings and limits: Of the clonotypes, a small share occurred in both CD4 and CD8 compartments. A large majority of primary-vaccination clones showed up again after the booster (under 98% CD4, roughly 91% CD8). Researchers cautioned that FACS-sorted repertoires could harbor abundant clonotypes contaminating from the bulk population.

The sequencing here drew on PBMCs, taken 5 days after the first yellow fever vaccination. The V gene is TRBV28, the J gene TRBJ2-1, with 11 bases that match TRBD1. The receptor was derived from a man aged 18-30 years who received the YFV17D yellow fever vaccine. CDR3 sequence reads: CASRTKAGQGAYNEQFF. In DNA form, the CDR3 reads TGTGCCAGCAGGACGAAGGCGGGACAGGGGGCCTACAATGAGCAGTTCTTC.